Following are 3 T cell receptor beta chains from one sample sequenced in a study of cytomegalovirus exposure and HLA in healthy donors. Method: immunoSEQ multiplex PCR; TCRdb's copy keeps in-frame clones and lacks some. The table records under 400,000 clones, about nine tenths of them present only once. The sequencing input was PBMCs. These receptors originate from a woman under 30 in good health and CMV-seronegative.

This sequence joins TRBV13 and TRBJ1-4, with a weak D call TRBD1 (6 bases). Germline CDR1 is PRHDT and CDR2 is FYEKMQ (reference sequence). The CDR3 runs to 16 residues. V lost 5 bases, J lost 0 bases, and 13 bases lay in between. The CDR3, as DNA: TGTGCCAGCAGCCAAAGGGACAATCCAACTAATGAAAAACTGTTTTTT. Encoded protein: CASSQRDNPTNEKLFF. The whole variable domain, remainder taken from reference TRBV13 and TRBJ1-4, is AAGVIQSPRHLIKEKRETATLKCYPIPRHDTVYWYQQGPGQDPQFLISFYEKMQSDKGSIPDRFSAQQFSDYHSELNMSSLELGDSALYFCASSQRDNPTNEKLFFGSGTQLSVL.

The chain is built from TRBV7-2 and TRBJ2-3; D gene uncertain. The germline CDR1 and CDR2 sequences are SGHTA and FQGNSA. V gave up 5 bases and J gave up 4 bases, with 10 bases separating them. This CDR3 region has 13 residues. CDR3 nucleotides: TGTGCCAGCAGCCCCGGTTTGTCAGATACGCAGTATTTT. It yields the protein CASSPGLSDTQYF.

This sequence joins TRBV6-1 and TRBJ1-4; the D gene is possibly TRBD1 (5 bases). There are 18 residues in the CDR3. Germline assignment: CDR1 MNHNS and CDR2 SASEGT. Trimming left V 0 bases short and J 5 bases short, with 19 bases between. The CDR3 coding sequence is TGTGCCAGCAGTGAAGCGGCAGGGCGACCCAGACCGAATGAAAAACTGTTTTTT. Its translation is CASSEAAGRPRPNEKLFF.